This T cell receptor (beta chain) was found in a study of blood T cell repertoires in COVID-19. Study overall: Whether acute or convalescent, the COVID-19 samples came from the United States, Italy and Spain.

From germline, CDR1 is SEHNR and CDR2 FQNEAQ (reference sequence). CDR3 length: 13 amino acids. V trimming: 3 bases; J trimming: 7 bases; junction bases outside the gene matches: 2. TCRdb's table, derived via immunoSEQ multiplex PCR, lists solely in-frame clones and lacks some. The data hold more than 20,000 clones, with over 80% observed a single time. The chain is built from TRBV7-9 and TRBJ2-2, with TRBD1 matching 7 bases. Source material: peripheral blood. The clonotype was recovered from a human donor with active COVID-19. The donor label of this sample is uncertain. The CDR3, as DNA: TGTGCCAGCAGCTTTACAGGGGTCGGGGAGCTGTTTTTT. It yields the protein CASSFTGVGELFF.